This T cell receptor beta chain appears in the sequencing data of a study of cytomegalovirus exposure and HLA in healthy donors. Method: immunoSEQ multiplex PCR; TCRdb's copy keeps in-frame clones and lacks some. Of around 300,000 clones listed, roughly 85% are singletons. Per germline, CDR1 SGHDT and CDR2 YYEEEE. The ends lost 4 bases at V and 8 bases at J; junction bases unmatched: 8. This CDR3 comprises 15 residues. The sequenced material came from PBMCs. J is TRBJ1-4 and V is TRBV5-6, with 10 bases fitting TRBD1. The sequence came from a woman aged 18-29 years in good health and CMV-seronegative. CDR3 loop: CASSTDRGMGEKLFF. As DNA, the CDR3 is TGTGCCAGCAGCACGGACAGGGGGATGGGGGAAAAACTGTTTTTT.